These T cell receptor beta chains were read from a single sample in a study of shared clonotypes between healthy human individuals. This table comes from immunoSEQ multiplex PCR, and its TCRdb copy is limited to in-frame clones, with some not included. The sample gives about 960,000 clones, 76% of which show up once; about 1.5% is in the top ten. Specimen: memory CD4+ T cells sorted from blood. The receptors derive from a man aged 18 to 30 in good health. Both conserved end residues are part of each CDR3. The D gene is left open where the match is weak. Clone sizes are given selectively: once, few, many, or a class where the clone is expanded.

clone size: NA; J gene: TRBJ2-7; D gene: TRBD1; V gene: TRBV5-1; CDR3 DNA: TGCGCCAGCAGCTTGGGAACAGGGGGCATCTACGAGCAGTACTTC; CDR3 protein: CASSLGTGGIYEQYF
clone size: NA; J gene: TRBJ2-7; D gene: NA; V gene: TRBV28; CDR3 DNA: TGTGCCAGCAGTCTACCCACCGTTTACGAGCAGTACTTC; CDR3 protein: CASSLPTVYEQYF
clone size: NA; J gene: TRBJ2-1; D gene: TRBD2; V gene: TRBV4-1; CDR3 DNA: TGCGCCAGCAGCCCAGAGCGGGGGCCTAACAATGAGCAGTTCTTC; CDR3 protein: CASSPERGPNNEQFF
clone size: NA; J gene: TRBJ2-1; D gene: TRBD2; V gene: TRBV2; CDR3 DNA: TGTGCCAGCGGTTCCCCGACAGGCGGGGGGGACATTGAGCAGTTCTTC; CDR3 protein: CASGSPTGGGDIEQFF
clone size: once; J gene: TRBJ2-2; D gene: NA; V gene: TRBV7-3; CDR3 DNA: TGTGCCAGCAGCGCAGGGGAGTTAGTCGCCGGGGAGCTGTTTTTT; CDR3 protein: CASSAGELVAGELFF
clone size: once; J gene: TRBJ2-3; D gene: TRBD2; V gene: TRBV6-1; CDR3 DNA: TGTGCCAGCACTGGCGGGGGGGGCACAGATACGCAGTATTTT; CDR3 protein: CASTGGGGTDTQYF
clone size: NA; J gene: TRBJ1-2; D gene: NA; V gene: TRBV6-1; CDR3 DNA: TGTGCCAGCAGTGAGGGTGGAGTTGATGGCTACACCTTC; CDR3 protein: CASSEGGVDGYTF
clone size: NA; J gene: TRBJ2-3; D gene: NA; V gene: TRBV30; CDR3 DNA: TGTGCCTTTAGAAGGGGGACTCTCCTAAGCACAGATACGCAGTATTTT; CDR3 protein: CAFRRGTLLSTDTQYF
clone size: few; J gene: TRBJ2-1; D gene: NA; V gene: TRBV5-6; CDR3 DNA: TGTGCCAGCAGACCAAGGGTTGGGTCCTACAATGAGCAGTTCTTC; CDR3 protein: CASRPRVGSYNEQFF
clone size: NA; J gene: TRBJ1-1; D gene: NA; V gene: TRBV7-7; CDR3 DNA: TGTGCTAGCAGCAGAATAGAAGGCACTGAAGCTTTCTTT; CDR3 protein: CASSRIEGTEAFF
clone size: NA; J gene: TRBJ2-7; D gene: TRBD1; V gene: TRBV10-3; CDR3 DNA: TGTGCCGCGGCCGGGACAGTCTACGAGCAGTACTTC; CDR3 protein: CAAAGTVYEQYF
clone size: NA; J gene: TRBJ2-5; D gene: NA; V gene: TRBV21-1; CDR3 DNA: TGTGCCAGCGCACACTTACTAGCGGGAGGACCCGGCGGGGAGACCCAGTACTTC; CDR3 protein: CASAHLLAGGPGGETQYF
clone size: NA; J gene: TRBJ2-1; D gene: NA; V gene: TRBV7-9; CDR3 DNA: TGTGCCAGCACCCGGGCCGCCTCTTCCTACAATGAGCAGTTCTTC; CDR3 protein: CASTRAASSYNEQFF
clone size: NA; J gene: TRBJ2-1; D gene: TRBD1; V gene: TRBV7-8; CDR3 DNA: TGTGCCAGCAGCCCAAATAAGGGACAGAGCTACAATGAGCAGTTCTTC; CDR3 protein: CASSPNKGQSYNEQFF
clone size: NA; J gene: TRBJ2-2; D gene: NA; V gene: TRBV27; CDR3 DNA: TGTGCCAGCAGTTCGGGACTCCGCACCGGGGAGCTGTTTTTT; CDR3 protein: CASSSGLRTGELFF
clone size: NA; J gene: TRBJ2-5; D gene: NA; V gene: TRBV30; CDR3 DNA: TGTGCCGGAACTAACACGGAGACCCAGTACTTC; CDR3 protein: CAGTNTETQYF
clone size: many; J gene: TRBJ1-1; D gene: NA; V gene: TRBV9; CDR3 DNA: TGTGCCAGCAGCGTAGCGCAGAACACTGAAGCTTTCTTT; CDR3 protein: CASSVAQNTEAFF
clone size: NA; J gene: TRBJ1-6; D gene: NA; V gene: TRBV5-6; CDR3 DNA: TGTGCCAGCAGCTACCCCGACAATTCACCCCTCCACTTT; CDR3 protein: CASSYPDNSPLHF
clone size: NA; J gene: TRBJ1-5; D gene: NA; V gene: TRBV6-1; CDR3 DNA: TGTGCCAGCAGTGAATTGGGGAAATGGACGGATAGCAATCAGCCCCAGCATTTT; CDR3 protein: CASSELGKWTDSNQPQHF
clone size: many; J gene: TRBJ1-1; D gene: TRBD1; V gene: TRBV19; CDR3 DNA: TGTGCCAGTAGGGGGGAACAGGGGATGAACACTGAAGCTTTCTTT; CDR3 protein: CASRGEQGMNTEAFF
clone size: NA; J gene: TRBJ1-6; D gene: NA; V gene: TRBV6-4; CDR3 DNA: TGTGCCAGCAGTGACTCCTCCCGGGGACGTTCACCCCTCCACTTT; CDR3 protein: CASSDSSRGRSPLHF
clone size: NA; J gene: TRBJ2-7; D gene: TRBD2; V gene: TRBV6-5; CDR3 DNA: TGTGCCTGCAGGACTAGCGGGAGCTACGAGCAGTACTTC; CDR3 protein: CACRTSGSYEQYF
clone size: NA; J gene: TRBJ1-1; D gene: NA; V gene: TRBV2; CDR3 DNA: TGTGCCAGCAGTGACGTGAGGGTTACTGAAGCTTTCTTT; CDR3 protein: CASSDVRVTEAFF
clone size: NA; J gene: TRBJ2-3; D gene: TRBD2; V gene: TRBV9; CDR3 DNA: TGTGCCAGCAGCCCAAGAGCGGGGTACTCCACAGATACGCAGTATTTT; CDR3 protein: CASSPRAGYSTDTQYF
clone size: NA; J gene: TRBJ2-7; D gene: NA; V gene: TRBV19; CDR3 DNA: TGTGCCAGTACCAAGGAGGTCTACGAGCAGTACTTC; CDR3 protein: CASTKEVYEQYF
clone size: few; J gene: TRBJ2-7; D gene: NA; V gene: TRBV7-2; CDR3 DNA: TGTGCCAGCAGCTGGGGAGCCTCCTCCTACGAGCAGTACTTC; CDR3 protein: CASSWGASSYEQYF
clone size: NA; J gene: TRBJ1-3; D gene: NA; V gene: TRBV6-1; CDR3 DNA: TGTGCCAGCATCGAAAGGTACAGCTCTGGAAACACCATATATTTT; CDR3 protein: CASIERYSSGNTIYF
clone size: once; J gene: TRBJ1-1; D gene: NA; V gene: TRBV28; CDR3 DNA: TGTGCCAGCAGTTTGGGTATATCTTTACCTGAAGCTTTCTTT; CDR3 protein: CASSLGISLPEAFF
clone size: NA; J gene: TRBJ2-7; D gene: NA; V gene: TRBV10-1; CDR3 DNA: TGCGCCAGCAGTGATTCGGGGGCAACGGTCTACGAGCAGTACTTC; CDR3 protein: CASSDSGATVYEQYF